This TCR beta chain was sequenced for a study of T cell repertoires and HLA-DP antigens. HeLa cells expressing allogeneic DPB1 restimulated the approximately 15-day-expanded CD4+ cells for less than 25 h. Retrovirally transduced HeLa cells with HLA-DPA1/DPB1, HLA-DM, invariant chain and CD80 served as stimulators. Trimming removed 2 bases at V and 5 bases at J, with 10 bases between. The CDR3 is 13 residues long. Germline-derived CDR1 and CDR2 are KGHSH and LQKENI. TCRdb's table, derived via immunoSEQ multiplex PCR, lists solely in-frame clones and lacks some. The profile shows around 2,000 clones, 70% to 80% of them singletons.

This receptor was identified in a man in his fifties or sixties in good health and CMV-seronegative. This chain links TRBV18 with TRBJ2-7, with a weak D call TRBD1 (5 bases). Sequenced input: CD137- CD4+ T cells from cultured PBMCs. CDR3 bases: TGTGCCAGCTCACCAACAGGCGGCCACGAGCAGTACTTC. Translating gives CASSPTGGHEQYF. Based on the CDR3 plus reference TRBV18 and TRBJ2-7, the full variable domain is NAGVMQNPRHLVRRRGQEARLRCSPMKGHSHVYWYRQLPEEGLKFMVYLQKENIIDESGMPKERFSAEFPKEGPSILRIQQVVRGDSAAYFCASSPTGGHEQYFGPGTRLTVT.